The clone carrying this TCR beta chain has ten or more counts. This entry is derived from a study of T cells in Graves' hyperthyroidism and ophthalmopathy. The study enrolled patients aged 18 to 65 with newly diagnosed hyperthyroidism of under 2 months' duration. Template material for amplifying TCR beta CDR3 regions consisted of RNA transcripts. The HTBI primer set was used in a first-round RT-PCR of the TCR CDR3. TCRdb passed the multiplex PCR reads through MiXCR, listing each CDR3 protein once. Among hundreds of thousands of distinct CDR3 sequences listed, approximately 14% were seen once. The sample comprised blood. The receptor was isolated from a woman aged 18-29 years with Graves' hyperthyroidism.

The CDR3 protein is CASSLEYGSYYEQYF. The CDR3 DNA reads TGTGCCAGCAGCTTAGAGTATGGCTCCTACTACGAGCAGTACTTC. This chain joins TRBV7-6 and TRBJ2-7; no firm D call. CDR3 length: 15 amino acids. The germline V gene has CDR1 SGHVS and CDR2 FNYEAQ. V gave up 1 base and J gave up 3 bases, with 13 bases separating them.